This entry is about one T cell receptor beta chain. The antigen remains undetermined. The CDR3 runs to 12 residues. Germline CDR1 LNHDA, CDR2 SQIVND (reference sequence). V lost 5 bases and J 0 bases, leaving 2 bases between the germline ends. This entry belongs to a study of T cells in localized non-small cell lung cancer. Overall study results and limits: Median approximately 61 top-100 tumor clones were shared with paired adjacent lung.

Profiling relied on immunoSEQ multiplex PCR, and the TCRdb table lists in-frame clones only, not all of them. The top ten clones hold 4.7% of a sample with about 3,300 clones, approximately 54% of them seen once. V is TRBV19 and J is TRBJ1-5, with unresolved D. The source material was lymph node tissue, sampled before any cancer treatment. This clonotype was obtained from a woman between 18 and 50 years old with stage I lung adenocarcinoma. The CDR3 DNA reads TGTGCCAGTAGTTATAGCAATCAGCCCCAGCATTTT. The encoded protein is CASSYSNQPQHF.